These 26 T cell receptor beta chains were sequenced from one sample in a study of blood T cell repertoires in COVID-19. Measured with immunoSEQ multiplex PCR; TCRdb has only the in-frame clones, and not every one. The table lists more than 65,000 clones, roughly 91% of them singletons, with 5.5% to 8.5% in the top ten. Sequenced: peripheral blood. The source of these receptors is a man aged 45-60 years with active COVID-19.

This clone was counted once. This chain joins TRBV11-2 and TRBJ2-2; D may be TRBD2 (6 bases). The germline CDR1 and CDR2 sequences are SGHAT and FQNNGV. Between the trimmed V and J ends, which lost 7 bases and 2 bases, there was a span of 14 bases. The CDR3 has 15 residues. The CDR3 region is CASTSGTFNTGELFF. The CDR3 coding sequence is TGTGCCAGCACCTCGGGGACTTTCAACACCGGGGAGCTGTTTTTT.

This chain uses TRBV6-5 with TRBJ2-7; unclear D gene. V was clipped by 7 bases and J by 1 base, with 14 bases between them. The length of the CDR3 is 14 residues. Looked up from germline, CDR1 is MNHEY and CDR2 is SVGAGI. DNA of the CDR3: TGTGCCAGCAAGCCTTCGGTTGCTTCCTACGAGCAGTACTTC. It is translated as CASKPSVASYEQYF.

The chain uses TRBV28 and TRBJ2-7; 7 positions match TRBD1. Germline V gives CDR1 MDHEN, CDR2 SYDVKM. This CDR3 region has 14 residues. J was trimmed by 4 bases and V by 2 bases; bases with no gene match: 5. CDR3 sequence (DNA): TGTGCCAGCAGTTTACGACAGGGTCAATACGAGCAGTACTTC. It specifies CASSLRQGQYEQYF.

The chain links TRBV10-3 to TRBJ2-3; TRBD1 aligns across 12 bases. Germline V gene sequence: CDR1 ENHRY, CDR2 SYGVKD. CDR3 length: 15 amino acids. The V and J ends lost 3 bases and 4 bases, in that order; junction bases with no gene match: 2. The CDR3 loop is CAISDGTGGSDTQYF. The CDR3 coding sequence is TGTGCCATCAGTGATGGGACAGGGGGCTCAGATACGCAGTATTTT.

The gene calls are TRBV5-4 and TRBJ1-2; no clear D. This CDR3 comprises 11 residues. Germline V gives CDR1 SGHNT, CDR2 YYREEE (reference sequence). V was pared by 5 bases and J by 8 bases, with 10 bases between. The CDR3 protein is CASSREQGYTF. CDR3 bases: TGTGCCAGCAGTCGGGAGCAGGGCTACACCTTC.

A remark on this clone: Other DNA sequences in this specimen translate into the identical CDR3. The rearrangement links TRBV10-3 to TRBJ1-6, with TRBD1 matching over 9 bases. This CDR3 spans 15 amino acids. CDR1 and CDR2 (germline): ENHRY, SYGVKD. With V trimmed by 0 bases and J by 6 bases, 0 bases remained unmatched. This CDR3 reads CAISESGQGNSPLHF. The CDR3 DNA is TGTGCCATCAGTGAGTCGGGACAGGGTAATTCACCCCTCCACTTT.

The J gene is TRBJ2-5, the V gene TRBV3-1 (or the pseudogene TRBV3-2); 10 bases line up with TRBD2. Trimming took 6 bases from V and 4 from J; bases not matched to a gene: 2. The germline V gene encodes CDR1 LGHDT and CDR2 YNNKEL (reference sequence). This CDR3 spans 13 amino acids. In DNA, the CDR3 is TGTGCCAGCAGGAGCGGGGGGGCAGAGACCCAGTACTTC. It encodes CASRSGGAETQYF.

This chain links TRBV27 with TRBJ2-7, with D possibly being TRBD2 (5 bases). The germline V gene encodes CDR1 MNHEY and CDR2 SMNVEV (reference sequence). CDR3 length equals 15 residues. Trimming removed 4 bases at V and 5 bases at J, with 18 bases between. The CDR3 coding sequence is TGTGCCAGCAGTTCACCAGGAGGTGGTAGACACGAGCAGTACTTC. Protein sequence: CASSSPGGGRHEQYF.

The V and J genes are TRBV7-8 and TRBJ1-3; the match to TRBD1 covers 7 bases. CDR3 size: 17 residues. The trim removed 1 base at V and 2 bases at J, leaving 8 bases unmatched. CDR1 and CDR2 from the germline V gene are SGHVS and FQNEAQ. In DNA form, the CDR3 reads TGTGCCAGCAGCTTAGGAGTCGGGCAGGGGGCTGGAAACACCATATATTTT. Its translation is CASSLGVGQGAGNTIYF.

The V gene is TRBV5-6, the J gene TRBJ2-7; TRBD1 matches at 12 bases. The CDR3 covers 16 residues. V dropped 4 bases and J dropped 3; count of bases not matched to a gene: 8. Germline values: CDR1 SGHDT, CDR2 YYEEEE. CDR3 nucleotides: TGTGCCAGCAGCGACGCGGGACAGGGGGCTTTCTACGAGCAGTACTTC. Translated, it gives CASSDAGQGAFYEQYF.

CDR3 nucleotides: TGTGCCAGCTCACCGGTTAAGACTAGCGGAACGCAGTATTTT. Its translation: CASSPVKTSGTQYF. The V call is TRBV18, the J call TRBJ2-3; 9 bases fit TRBD2. CDR3 length: 14 residues. Unmatched junction bases numbered 7, after V lost 3 bases and J lost 9 bases. Germline assignment: CDR1 KGHSH and CDR2 LQKENI.

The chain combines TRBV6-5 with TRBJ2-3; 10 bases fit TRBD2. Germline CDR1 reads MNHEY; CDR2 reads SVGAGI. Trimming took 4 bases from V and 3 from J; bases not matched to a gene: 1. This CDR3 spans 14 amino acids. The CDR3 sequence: CASSSSGGTDTQYF. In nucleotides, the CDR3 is TGTGCCAGCAGTTCTAGCGGGGGTACAGATACGCAGTATTTT.

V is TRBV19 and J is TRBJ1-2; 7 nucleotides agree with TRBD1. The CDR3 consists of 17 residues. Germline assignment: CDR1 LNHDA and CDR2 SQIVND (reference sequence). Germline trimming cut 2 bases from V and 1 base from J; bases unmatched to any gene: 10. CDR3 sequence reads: CASSITSGTAVNYGYTF. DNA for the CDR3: TGTGCCAGTAGTATAACATCCGGGACAGCCGTTAACTATGGCTACACCTTC.

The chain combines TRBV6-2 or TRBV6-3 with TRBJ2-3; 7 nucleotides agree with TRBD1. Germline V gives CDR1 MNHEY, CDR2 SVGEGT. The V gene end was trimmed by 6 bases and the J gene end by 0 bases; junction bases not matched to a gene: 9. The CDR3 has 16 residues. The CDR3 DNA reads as TGTGCCAGCAGCCCCCTGGGACAGCCTAGCACAGATACGCAGTATTTT. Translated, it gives CASSPLGQPSTDTQYF.

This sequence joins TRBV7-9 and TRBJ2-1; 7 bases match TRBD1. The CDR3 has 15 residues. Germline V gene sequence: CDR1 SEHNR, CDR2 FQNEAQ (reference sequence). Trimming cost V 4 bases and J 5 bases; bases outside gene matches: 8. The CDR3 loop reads CASSSGGQYNNEQFF. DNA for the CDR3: TGTGCCAGCAGCTCAGGGGGACAGTACAACAATGAGCAGTTCTTC.

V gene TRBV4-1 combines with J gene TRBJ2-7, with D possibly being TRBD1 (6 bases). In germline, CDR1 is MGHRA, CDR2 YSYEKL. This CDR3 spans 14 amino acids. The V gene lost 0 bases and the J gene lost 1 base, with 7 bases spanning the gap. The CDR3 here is CASSQDQGSYEQYF. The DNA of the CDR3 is TGCGCCAGCAGCCAAGATCAGGGGTCCTACGAGCAGTACTTC.

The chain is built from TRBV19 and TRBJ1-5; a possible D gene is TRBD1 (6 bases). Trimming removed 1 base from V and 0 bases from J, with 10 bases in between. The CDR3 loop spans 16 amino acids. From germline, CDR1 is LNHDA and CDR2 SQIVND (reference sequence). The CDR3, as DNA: TGTGCCAGTAGTATAGCAGGGGCCTATAGCAATCAGCCCCAGCATTTT. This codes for CASSIAGAYSNQPQHF.

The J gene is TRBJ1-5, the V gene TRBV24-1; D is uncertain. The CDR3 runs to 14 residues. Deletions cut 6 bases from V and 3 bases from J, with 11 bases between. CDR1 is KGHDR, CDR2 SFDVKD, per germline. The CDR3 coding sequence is TGTGCCACCAGTACGGGGAGTATCAATCAGCCCCAGCATTTT. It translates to CATSTGSINQPQHF.

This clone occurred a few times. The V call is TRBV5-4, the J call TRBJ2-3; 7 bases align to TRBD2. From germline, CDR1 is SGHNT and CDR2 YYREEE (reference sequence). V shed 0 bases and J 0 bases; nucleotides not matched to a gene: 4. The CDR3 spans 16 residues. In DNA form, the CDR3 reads TGTGCCAGCAGCTTGGGGGCGGGGGTTAGCACAGATACGCAGTATTTT. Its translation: CASSLGAGVSTDTQYF. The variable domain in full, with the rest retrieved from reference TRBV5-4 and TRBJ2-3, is ETGVTQSPTHLIKTRGQQVTLRCSSQSGHNTVSWYQQALGQGPQFIFQYYREEENGRGNFPPRFSGLQFPNYSSELNVNALELDDSALYLCASSLGAGVSTDTQYFGPGTRLTVL.

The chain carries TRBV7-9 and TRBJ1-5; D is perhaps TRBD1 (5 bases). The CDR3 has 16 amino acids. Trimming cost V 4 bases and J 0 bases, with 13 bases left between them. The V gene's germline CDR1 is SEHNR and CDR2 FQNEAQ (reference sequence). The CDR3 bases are TGTGCCAGCAGCTCTTCGGGGGGTGTTAGCAATCAGCCCCAGCATTTT. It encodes CASSSSGGVSNQPQHF.

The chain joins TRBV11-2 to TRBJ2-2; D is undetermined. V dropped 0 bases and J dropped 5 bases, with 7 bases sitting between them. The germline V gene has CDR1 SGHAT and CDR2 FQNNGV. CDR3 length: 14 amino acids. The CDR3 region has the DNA TGTGCCAGCAGCTTAGACAGAACGACCGGGGAGCTGTTTTTT. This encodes CASSLDRTTGELFF.

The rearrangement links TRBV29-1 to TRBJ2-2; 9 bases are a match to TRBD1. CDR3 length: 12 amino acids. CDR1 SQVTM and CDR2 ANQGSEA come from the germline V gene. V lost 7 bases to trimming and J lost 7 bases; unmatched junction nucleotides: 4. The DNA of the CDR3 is TGCAGCGCCCGGACAGGGGACGGGGAGCTGTTTTTT. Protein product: CSARTGDGELFF.

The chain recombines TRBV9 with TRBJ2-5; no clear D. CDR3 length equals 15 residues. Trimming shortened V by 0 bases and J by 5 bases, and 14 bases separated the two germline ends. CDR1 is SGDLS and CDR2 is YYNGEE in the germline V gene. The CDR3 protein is CASSVEPVMRETQYF. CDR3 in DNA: TGTGCCAGCAGCGTAGAACCGGTTATGCGGGAGACCCAGTACTTC.

CDR3 nucleotide sequence: TGTGCCAGCAGCTTAAGTGCGGACAGGGAACGGGGCACTGAAGCTTTCTTT. This codes for CASSLSADRERGTEAFF. The rearrangement links TRBV7-6 to TRBJ1-1; 8 nucleotides line up with TRBD1. Germline loops: CDR1 SGHVS, CDR2 FNYEAQ. The V and J ends lost 2 bases and 4 bases, in that order; junction bases with no gene match: 12. The CDR3 contains 17 residues.

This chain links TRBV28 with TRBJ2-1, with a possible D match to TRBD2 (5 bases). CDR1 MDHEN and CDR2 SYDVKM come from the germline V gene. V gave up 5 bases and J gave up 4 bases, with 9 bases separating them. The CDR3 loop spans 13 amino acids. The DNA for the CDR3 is TGTGCCAGCAGTGCGGACTGGTACAATGAGCAGTTCTTC. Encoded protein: CASSADWYNEQFF.

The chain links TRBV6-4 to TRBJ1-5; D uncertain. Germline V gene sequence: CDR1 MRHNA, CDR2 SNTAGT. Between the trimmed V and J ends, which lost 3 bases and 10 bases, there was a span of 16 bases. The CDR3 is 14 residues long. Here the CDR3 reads CASSEATGGGPQHF. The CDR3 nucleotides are TGTGCCAGCAGTGAAGCGACCGGCGGAGGACCCCAGCATTTT.